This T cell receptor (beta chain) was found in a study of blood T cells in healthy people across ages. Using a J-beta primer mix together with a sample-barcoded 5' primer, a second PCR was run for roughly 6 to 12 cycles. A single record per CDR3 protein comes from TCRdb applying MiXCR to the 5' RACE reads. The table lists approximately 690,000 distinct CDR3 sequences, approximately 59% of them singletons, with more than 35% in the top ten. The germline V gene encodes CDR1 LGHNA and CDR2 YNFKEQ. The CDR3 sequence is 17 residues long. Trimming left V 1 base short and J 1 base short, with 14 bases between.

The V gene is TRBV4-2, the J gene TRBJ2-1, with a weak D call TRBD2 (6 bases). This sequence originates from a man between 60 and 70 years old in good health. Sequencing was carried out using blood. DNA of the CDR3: TGTGCCAGCAGCCAAGCTAGGACTAAAACGTCCTACAATGAGCAGTTCTTC. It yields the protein CASSQARTKTSYNEQFF.